This T cell receptor beta chain comes out of a study of T cells after yellow fever vaccination. Study-level findings and limits: Primary-vaccination clones mostly resurfaced post-booster (96% CD4, roughly 90% CD8).

The germline V gene encodes CDR1 SGHTA and CDR2 FQGNSA. V gave up 5 bases and J gave up 5 bases; unmatched junction bases: 13. The CDR3 totals 17 residues. TCRdb re-derived calls from the 5' RACE reads in MiXCR, one entry per CDR3 protein. The data show 450,000 to 600,000 distinct CDR3 sequences, about a sixth seen once. This clonotype has only one observation. Its target is not known. This chain joins TRBV7-2 and TRBJ2-2; 8 bases are shared with TRBD2. The receptor was isolated from a man aged 18 to 30 who received the YFV17D yellow fever vaccine. Sequenced material: PBMCs, taken about 5 days after the first yellow fever vaccination. CDR3 residues: CASSPPNGRARTGELFF. The DNA of the CDR3 is TGTGCCAGCAGCCCCCCCAACGGGAGGGCTCGGACCGGGGAGCTGTTTTTT.